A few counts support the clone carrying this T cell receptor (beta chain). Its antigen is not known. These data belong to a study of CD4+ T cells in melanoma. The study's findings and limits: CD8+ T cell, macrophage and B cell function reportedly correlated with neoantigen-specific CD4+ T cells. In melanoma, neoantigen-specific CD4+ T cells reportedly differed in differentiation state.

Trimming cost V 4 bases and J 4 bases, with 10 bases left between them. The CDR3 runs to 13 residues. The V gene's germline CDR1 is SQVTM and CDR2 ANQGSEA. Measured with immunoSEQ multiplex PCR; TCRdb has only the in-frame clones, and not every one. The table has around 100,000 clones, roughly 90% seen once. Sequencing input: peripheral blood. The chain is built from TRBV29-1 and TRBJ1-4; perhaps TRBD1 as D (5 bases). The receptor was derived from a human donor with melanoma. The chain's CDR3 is CSVGGPSNEKLFF. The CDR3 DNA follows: TGCAGCGTTGGGGGACCGAGTAATGAAAAACTGTTTTTT.